This T cell receptor (beta chain) was captured by sequencing in a study of blood T cell dynamics during melanoma immunotherapy. Study information: Metastatic melanoma patients received first-line pembrolizumab or nivolumab plus ipilimumab.

Time point indicated: pre-treatment baseline. Sampling occurred pretreatment (T0) and at week 3 (W3), after cycle one of checkpoint blockade. Prior systemic cancer therapy, immunosuppressant use and other active malignancies excluded patients. The assay was immunoSEQ multiplex PCR, and TCRdb's table has in-frame clones only and misses some. This sample has about 17,000 clones, with 83% found just once. The CDR3 totals 21 residues. V shed 0 bases, J shed 5 bases, and the junction held 21 bases outside the gene matches. Per the germline V gene, CDR1 is SGHDN and CDR2 is FVKESK. The sequenced sample was blood, obtained from a patient treated with checkpoint blockade. The gene calls are TRBV14 and TRBJ2-3; 9 nucleotides line up with TRBD2. The sequence was obtained from a human donor with melanoma. CDR3 protein: CASSQDPAGGGRATRGDTQYF. DNA of the CDR3: TGTGCCAGCAGCCAAGATCCCGCGGGGGGCGGGAGGGCCACCAGGGGAGATACGCAGTATTTT.